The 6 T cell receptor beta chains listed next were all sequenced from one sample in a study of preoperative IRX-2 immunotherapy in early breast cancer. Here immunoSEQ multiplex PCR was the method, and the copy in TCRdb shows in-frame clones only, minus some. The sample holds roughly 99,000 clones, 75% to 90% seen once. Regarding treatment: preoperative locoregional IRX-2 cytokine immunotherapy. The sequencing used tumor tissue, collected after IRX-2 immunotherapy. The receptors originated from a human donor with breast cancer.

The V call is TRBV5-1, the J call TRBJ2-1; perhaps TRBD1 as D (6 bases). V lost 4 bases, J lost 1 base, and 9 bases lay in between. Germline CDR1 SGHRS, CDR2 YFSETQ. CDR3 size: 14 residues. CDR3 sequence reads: CASSIGTSYNEQFF. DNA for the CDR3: TGCGCCAGCAGCATCGGGACATCCTACAATGAGCAGTTCTTC.

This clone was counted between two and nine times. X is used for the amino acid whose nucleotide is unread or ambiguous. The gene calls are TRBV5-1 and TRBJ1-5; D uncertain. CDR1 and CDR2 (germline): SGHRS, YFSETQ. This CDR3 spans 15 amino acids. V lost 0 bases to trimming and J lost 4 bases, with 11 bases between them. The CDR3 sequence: CASSLGPXSNQPQHF. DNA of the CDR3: TGCGCCAGCAGCTTGGGGCCAGSAAGTAATCAGCCCCAGCATTTT.

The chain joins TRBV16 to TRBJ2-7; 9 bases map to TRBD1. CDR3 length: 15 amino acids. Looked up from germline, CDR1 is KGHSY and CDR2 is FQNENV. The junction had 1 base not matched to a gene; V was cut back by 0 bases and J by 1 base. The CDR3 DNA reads TGTGCCAGCAGCCAATCGGGGACAGGGTCCTACGAGCAGTACTTC. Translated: CASSQSGTGSYEQYF.

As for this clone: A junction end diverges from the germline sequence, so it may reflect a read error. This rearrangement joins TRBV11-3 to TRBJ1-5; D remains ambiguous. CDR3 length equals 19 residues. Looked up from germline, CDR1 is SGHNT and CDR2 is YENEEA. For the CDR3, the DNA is TGTGCCAGCAGCAACGTAGTAGGTGGGTCCCTTTATAGCAATCAGCCCCAACATTTT. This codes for CASSNVVGGSLYSNQPQHF.

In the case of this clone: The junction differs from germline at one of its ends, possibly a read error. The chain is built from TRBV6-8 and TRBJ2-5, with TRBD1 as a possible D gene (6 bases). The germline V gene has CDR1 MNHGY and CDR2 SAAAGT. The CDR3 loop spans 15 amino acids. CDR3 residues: CAISPRTDGKETQYF. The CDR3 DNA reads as TGTGCCATCAGTCCGAGGACAGATGGGAAAGAGACCCAGTACTTC.

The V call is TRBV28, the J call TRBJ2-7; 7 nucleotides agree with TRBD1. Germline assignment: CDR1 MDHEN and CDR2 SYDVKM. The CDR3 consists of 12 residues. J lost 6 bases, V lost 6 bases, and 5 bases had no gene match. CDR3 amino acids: CASSDRVIEQYF. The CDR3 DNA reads TGTGCCAGCAGCGACAGGGTAATCGAGCAGTACTTC.